This T cell receptor beta chain was captured by sequencing in a study of cytomegalovirus exposure and HLA in healthy donors. The CDR3 has 14 amino acids. J was trimmed by 1 base and V by 2 bases; bases with no gene match: 3. Germline V gene sequence: CDR1 GTSNPN, CDR2 SVGIG (reference sequence). The protocol was immunoSEQ multiplex PCR, while the TCRdb copy is restricted to in-frame clones and leaves out a portion. The repertoire holds about 130,000 clones, roughly 86% seen once, with 1.4% in the top ten. The source is a man aged 25 to 40 in good health and CMV-seronegative. This rearrangement joins TRBV30 to TRBJ1-1; 8 bases agree with TRBD1. Sequenced input: PBMCs. CDR3 sequence (DNA): TGTGCCTGGAGTACCGGGACAGGGAACACTGAAGCTTTCTTT. Amino acid sequence: CAWSTGTGNTEAFF.